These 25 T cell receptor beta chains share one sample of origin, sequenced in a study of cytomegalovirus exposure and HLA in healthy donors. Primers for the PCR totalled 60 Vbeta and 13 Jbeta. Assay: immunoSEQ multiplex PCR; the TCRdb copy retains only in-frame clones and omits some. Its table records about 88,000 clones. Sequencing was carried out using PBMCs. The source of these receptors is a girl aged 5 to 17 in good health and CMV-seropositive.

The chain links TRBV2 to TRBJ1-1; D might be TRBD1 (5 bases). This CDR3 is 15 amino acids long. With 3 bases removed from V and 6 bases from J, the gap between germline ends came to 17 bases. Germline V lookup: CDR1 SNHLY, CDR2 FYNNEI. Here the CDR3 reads CASSERVGGEAEAFF. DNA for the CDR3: TGTGCCAGCAGTGAGAGAGTGGGGGGAGAGGCTGAAGCTTTCTTT.

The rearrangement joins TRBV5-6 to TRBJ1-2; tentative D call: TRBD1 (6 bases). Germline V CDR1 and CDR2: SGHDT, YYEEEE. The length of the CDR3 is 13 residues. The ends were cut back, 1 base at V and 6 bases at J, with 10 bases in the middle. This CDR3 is CASSLYRVDGYTF. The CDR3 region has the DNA TGTGCCAGCAGCTTGTACAGGGTCGATGGCTACACCTTC. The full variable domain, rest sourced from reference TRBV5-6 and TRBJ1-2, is DAGVTQSPTHLIKTRGQQVTLRCSPKSGHDTVSWYQQALGQGPQFIFQYYEEEERQRGNFPDRFSGHQFPNYSSELNVNALLLGDSALYLCASSLYRVDGYTFGSGTRLTVV.

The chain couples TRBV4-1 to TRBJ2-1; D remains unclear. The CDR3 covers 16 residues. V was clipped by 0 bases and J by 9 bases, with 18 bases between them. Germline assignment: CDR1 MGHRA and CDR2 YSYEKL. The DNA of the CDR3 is TGCGCCAGCAGCCAAGAGGCCCCCTCGGGTCAGATTGAGCAGTTCTTC. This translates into CASSQEAPSGQIEQFF.

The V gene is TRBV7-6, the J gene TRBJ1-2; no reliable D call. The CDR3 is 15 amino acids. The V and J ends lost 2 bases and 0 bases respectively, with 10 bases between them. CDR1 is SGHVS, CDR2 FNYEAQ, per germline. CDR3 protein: CASSLSEGTNYGYTF. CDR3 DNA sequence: TGTGCCAGCAGCTTATCGGAGGGAACTAACTATGGCTACACCTTC.

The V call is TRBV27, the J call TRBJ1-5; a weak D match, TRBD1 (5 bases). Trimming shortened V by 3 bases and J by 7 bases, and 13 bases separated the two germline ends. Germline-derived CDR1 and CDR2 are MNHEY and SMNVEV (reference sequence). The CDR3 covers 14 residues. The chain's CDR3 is CASSFSGRSQPQHF. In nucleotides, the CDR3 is TGTGCCAGCAGTTTCTCAGGGAGGTCGCAGCCCCAGCATTTT.

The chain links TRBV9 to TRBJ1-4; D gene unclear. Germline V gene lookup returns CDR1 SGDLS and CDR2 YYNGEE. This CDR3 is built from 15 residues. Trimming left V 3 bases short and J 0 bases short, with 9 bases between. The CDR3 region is CASSAYGATNEKLFF. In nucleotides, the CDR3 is TGTGCCAGCAGCGCATACGGAGCAACTAATGAAAAACTGTTTTTT.

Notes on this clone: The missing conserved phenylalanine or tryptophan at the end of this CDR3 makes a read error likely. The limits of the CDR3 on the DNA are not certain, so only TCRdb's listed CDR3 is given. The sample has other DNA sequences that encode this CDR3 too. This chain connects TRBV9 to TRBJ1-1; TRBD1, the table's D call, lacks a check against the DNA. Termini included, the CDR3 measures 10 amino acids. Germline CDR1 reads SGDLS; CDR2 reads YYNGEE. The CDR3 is CASSNWGQGN.

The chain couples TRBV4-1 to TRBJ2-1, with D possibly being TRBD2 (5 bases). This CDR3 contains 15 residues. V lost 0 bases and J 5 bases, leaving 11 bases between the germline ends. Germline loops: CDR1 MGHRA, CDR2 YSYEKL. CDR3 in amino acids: CASSQEGEGDNEQFF. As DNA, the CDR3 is TGCGCCAGCAGCCAAGAGGGCGAGGGCGACAATGAGCAGTTCTTC.

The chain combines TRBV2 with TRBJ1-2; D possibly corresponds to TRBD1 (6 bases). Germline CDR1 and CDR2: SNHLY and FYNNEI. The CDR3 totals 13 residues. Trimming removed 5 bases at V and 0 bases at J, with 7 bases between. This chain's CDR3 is CASSWTANYGYTF. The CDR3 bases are TGTGCCAGCAGTTGGACAGCTAACTATGGCTACACCTTC.

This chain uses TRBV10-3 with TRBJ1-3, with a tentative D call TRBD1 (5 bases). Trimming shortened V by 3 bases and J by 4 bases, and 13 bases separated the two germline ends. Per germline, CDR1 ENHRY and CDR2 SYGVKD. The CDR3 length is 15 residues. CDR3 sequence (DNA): TGTGCCATCAGTGAAGGCGCGGGACTGGGAAACACCATATATTTT. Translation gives CAISEGAGLGNTIYF.

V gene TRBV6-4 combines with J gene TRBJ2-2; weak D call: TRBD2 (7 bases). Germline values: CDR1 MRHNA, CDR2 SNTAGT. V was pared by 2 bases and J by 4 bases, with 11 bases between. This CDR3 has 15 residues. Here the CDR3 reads CASSDVGGRTGELFF. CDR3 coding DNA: TGTGCCAGCAGTGACGTGGGGGGGCGCACCGGGGAGCTGTTTTTT.

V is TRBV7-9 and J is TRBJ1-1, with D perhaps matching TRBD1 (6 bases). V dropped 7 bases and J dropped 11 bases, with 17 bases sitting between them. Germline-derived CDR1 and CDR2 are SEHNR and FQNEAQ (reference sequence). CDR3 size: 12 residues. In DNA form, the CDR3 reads TGTGCCAGCATCGAACAGGGTCCTCGGGCTTTCTTT. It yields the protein CASIEQGPRAFF.

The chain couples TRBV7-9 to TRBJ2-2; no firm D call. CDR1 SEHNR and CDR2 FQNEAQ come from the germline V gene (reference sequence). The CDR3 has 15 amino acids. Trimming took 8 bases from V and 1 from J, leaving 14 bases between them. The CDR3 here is CASSRPAGNTGELFF. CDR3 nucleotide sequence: TGTGCCAGCTCCCGCCCCGCAGGGAACACCGGGGAGCTGTTTTTT. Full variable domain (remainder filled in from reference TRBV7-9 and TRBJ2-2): DTGVSQNPRHKITKRGQNVTFRCDPISEHNRLYWYRQTLGQGPEFLTYFQNEAQLEKSRLLSDRFSAERPKGSFSTLEIQRTEQGDSAMYLCASSRPAGNTGELFFGEGSRLTVL.

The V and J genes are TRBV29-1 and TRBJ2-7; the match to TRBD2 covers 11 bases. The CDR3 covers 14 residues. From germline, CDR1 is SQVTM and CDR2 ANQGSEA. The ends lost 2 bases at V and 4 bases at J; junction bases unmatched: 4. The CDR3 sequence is CSVESSGGSYEQYF. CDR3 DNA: TGCAGCGTTGAATCTAGCGGGGGGTCATACGAGCAGTACTTC.

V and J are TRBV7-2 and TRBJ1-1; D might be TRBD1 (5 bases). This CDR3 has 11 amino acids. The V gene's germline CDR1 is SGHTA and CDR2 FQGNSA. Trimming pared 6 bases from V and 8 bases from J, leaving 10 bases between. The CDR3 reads CASRKGHEAFF. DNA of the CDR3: TGTGCCAGCAGGAAGGGGCACGAAGCTTTCTTT.

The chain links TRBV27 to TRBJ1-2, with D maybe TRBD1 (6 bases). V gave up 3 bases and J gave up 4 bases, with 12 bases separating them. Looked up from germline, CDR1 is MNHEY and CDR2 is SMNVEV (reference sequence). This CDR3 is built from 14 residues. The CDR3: CASSLAGQLYGYTF. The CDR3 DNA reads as TGTGCCAGCAGTTTGGCCGGACAGCTCTATGGCTACACCTTC.

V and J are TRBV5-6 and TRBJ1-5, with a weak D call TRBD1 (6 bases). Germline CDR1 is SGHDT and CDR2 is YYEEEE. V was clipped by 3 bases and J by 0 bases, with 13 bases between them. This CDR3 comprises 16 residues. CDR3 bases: TGTGCCAGCAGCTCACACAGGGCTGATAGCAATCAGCCCCAGCATTTT. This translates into CASSSHRADSNQPQHF.

In DNA, the CDR3 is TGCGCCAGCAGCCAAGATGATCGGGCCCAGCATTTT. Its translation is CASSQDDRAQHF. The rearrangement joins TRBV4-1 to TRBJ1-5; D not certain. Per the germline V gene, CDR1 is MGHRA and CDR2 is YSYEKL. The CDR3 has 12 amino acids. The V and J ends lost 0 bases and 11 bases respectively, with 8 bases between them.

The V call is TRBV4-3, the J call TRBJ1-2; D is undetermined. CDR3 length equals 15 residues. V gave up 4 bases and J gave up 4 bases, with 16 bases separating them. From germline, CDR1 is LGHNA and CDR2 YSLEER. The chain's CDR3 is CASSPEGSFPYGYTF. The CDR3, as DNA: TGCGCCAGCAGCCCTGAAGGGAGTTTCCCCTATGGCTACACCTTC.

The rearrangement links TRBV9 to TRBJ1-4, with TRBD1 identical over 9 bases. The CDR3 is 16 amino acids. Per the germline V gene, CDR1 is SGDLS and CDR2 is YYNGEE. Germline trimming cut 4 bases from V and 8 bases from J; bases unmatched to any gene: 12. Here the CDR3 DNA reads TGTGCCAGCAGCCCCAACCCGGGACAGGGTGACGAAAAACTGTTTTTT. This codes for CASSPNPGQGDEKLFF.

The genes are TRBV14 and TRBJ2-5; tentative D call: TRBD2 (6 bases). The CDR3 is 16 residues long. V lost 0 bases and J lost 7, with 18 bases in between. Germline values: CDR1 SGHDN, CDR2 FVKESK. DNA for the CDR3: TGTGCCAGCAGCCAAGATCCCGGGAGAATAGGTGTGACCCAGTACTTC. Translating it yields CASSQDPGRIGVTQYF.

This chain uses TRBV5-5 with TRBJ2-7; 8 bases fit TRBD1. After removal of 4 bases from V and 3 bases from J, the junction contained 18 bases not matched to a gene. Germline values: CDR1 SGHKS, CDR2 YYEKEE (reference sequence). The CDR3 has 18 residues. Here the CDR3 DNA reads TGTGCCAGCAGCCTAACAGGGGGTACTAGCCCGGGGGTCTACGAGCAGTACGTC. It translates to CASSLTGGTSPGVYEQYV.

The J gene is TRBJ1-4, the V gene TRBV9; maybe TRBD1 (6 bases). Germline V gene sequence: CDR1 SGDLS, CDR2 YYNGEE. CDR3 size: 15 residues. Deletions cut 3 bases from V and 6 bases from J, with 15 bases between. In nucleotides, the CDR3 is TGTGCCAGCAGCGCCATGGGGCAGGGGCATGAAAAACTGTTTTTT. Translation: CASSAMGQGHEKLFF.

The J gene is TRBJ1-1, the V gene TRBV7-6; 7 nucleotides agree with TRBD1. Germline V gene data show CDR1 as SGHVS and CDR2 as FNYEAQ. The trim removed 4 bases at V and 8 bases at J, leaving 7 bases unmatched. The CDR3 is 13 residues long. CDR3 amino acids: CASSSGQPHEAFF. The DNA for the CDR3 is TGTGCCAGCAGCTCGGGACAGCCCCACGAAGCTTTCTTT.

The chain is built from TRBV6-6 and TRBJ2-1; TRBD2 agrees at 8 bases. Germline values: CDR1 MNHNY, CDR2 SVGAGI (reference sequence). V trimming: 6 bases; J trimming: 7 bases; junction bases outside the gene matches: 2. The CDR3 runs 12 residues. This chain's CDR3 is CASRSSGNEQFF. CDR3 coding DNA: TGTGCCAGCAGGTCTAGCGGGAATGAGCAGTTCTTC.